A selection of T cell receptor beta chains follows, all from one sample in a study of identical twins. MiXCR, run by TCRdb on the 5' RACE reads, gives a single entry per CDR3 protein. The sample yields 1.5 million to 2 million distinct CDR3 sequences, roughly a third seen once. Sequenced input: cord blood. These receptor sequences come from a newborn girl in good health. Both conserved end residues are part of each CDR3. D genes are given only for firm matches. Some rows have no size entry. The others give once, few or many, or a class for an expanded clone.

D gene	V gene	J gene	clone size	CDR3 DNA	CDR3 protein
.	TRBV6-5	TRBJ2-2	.	TGTGCCAGCAGGGGACTGAGGAACACCGGGGAGCTGTTTTTT	CASRGLRNTGELFF
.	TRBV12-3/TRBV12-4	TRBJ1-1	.	TGTGCCAGCACCCTACAGGGAAGGTGGGCTTTCTTT	CASTLQGRWAFF
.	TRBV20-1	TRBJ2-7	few	TGCAGTGCTAGGGGCCCGCGGGAAGATTCTCCCTACGAGCAGTACTTC	CSARGPREDSPYEQYF
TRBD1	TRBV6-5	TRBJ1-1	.	TGTGCCAGCAGTACACAGGGGTACACTGAAGCTTTCTTT	CASSTQGYTEAFF
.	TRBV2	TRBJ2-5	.	TGTGCCAGCAGTGAAGTGCCGGGGACCCGGCAGTACTTC	CASSEVPGTRQYF
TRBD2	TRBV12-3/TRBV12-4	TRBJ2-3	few	TGTGCCAGCAGTCCTAGCGGGAGGGCCGGAGATACGCAGTATTTT	CASSPSGRAGDTQYF
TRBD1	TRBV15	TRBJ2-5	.	TGTGCCACCAGCAGAAGACAGGGCCGAGAGACCCAGTACTTC	CATSRRQGRETQYF
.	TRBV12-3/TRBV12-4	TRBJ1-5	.	TGTGCCAGCACCCCTGGGAAGGGATCAGGCAATCAGCCCCAGCATTTT	CASTPGKGSGNQPQHF
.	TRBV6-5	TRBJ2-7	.	TGTGCCAGCAGGGTAGATACAGGTAACTCCTACGAGCAGTACTTC	CASRVDTGNSYEQYF
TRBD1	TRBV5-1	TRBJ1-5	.	TGCGCCAGCAGCTTGGGGGACAGCGCCAATCAGCCCCAGCATTTT	CASSLGDSANQPQHF
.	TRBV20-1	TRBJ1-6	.	TGCAGTGCTGAAGCTAATTCACCCCTCCACTTT	CSAEANSPLHF
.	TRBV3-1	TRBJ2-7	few	TGTGCCAGCAGCCAAGTGGCGGGGACCTTATACAATGAGCAGTACTTC	CASSQVAGTLYNEQYF
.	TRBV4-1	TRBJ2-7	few	TGCGCCAGCAGCCAAGGGACTACCGCCCTAGGGCAGTACTTC	CASSQGTTALGQYF
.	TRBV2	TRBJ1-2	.	TGTGCCAGCAGTGGGAGCCTTGGGTCCTACGGCTACACCTTC	CASSGSLGSYGYTF
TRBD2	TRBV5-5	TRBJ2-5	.	TGTGCCAGCAGCTTCGGGGGGAGTAAAGAGACCCAGTACTTC	CASSFGGSKETQYF
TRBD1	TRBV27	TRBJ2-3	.	TGTGCCAGCAGTTTACGACAGGGAATGATAGATACGCAGTATTTT	CASSLRQGMIDTQYF
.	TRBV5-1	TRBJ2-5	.	TGCGCCAGCAGCTTCCGACACTACCAAGAGACCCAGTACTTC	CASSFRHYQETQYF
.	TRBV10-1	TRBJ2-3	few	TGCGCCAGCAGGGGACCCACAGATACGCAGTATTTT	CASRGPTDTQYF
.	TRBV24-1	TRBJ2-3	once	TGTGCCAGCAGGGACCACAGGGCCGAGGGCACAGATACGCAGTATTTT	CASRDHRAEGTDTQYF
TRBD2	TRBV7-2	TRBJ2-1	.	TGTGCCAGCAGTTACAGGACTAGCGGGGGGGCTGGTGAGCAGTTCTTC	CASSYRTSGGAGEQFF
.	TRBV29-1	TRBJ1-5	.	TGCAGCGTTGTGGGGCCTAATCAGCCCCAGCATTTT	CSVVGPNQPQHF
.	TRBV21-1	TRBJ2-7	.	TGTGCCAGCAGCTCGGCCGGGACTAGCATCTACAATGAGCAGTACTTC	CASSSAGTSIYNEQYF
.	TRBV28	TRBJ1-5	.	TGTGCCAGCAGTTTAGCCCGTGGGAGGGATCAGCCCCAGCATTTT	CASSLARGRDQPQHF
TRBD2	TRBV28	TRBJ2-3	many	TGTGCCAGCAGTTTCCCGGGAGGTGGGACAGATACGCAGTATTTT	CASSFPGGGTDTQYF
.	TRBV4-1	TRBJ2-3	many	TGCGCCAGCAGCCAAACGGGGTTCACAGATACGCAGTATTTT	CASSQTGFTDTQYF
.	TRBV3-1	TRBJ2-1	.	TGTGCCAGCAGCCAAGGCGGGATTAATTACAATGAGCAGTTCTTC	CASSQGGINYNEQFF
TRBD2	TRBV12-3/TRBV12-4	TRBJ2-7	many	TGTGCCAGCAGTTGGACTAGCGGGGGGTACGAGCAGTACTTC	CASSWTSGGYEQYF
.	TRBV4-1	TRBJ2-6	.	TGCGCCAGCAGCCAAGGGGTCGCCCGGTCTGGGGCCAACGTCCTGACTTTC	CASSQGVARSGANVLTF
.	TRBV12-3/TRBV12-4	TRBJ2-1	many	TGTGCCAGCAGTTCCGGGCGTACCTACAATGAGCAGTTCTTC	CASSSGRTYNEQFF
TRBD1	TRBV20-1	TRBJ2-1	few	TGCAGTGCTAGGTTCCCGGGACAGGGTAGTAATGAGCAGTTCTTC	CSARFPGQGSNEQFF
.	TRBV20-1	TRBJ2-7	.	TGCAGTGCTAGTGGCGCCTTCGAGCAGTACTTC	CSASGAFEQYF
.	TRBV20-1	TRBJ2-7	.	TGCAGTTCCTGGGACCCGAGCTCCTACGAGCAGTACTTC	CSSWDPSSYEQYF
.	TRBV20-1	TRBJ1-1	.	TGCAGTGCTAGTCCAGGGGCCGGAAACACTGAAGCTTTCTTT	CSASPGAGNTEAFF
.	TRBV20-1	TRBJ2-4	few	TGCAGTGCTAGAGCGGCGCCTAGGGCAAACATTCAGTACTTC	CSARAAPRANIQYF
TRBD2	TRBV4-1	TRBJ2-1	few	TGCGCCAGCAGCCAAGATAGGACTAGCGGGAATGAGCAGTTCTTC	CASSQDRTSGNEQFF
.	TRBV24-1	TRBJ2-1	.	TGTGCCACCAGTGATACATCGATCGAATACAATGAGCAGTTCTTC	CATSDTSIEYNEQFF
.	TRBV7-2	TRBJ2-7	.	TGTGCCAGCAGCTACCTACAGGTCTCCTACGAGCAGTACTTC	CASSYLQVSYEQYF